The clone carrying this T cell receptor (beta chain) has ten or more counts. Its antigen is not identified. The sample belongs to a study of identical twins. The donors were all healthy and Caucasian. Trimming cost V 2 bases and J 2 bases; bases outside gene matches: 7. This CDR3 is 16 amino acids long. Germline CDR1 is SQVTM and CDR2 is ANQGSEA. One entry per CDR3 protein, called by TCRdb with MiXCR from the 5' RACE reads. The sample has roughly 250,000 distinct CDR3 sequences; 6% to 8.5% are singletons. Study-level results: Conclusions relied on cross-sectional statistical analysis, not following the same donors. Cord blood beta clonotypes that were abundant carried fewer insertions, and memory repertoires showed no such trend.

The data also belong to a second study, concerning yellow fever vaccine responses in identical twins.

The clonotype comes from a woman in her late teens or twenties in good health. Sample: CD8+ T cells sorted from blood. V usage is TRBV29-1 and J usage is TRBJ2-1; 9 bases map to TRBD2. The CDR3 reads CSVEQLLAGAYNEQFF. The CDR3 bases are TGCAGCGTTGAACAGTTACTAGCGGGTGCCTACAATGAGCAGTTCTTC.